This TCR beta chain was sequenced in a study of blood T cell repertoires in COVID-19. Study as a whole: The United States, Italy and Spain provided the acute and convalescent COVID-19 samples.

Original processing notes: It was from reference gene primer amplification that nucleated cell counts were estimated. Repertoires were generated with immunoSEQ multiplex PCR, while TCRdb's copy carries only in-frame clones and drops some. D and trimming were read from the DNA, whereas the V and J calls and clone size are those reported in that table. The table shows about 96,000 clones, with about four fifths occurring only once. CDR1 and CDR2 from the germline V gene are MNHNY and SVGAGI (reference sequence). CDR3 length equals 15 residues. V was clipped by 2 bases and J by 6 bases, with 14 bases between them.

This TCR was sampled from a woman aged 60-70 years with acute or convalescent COVID-19. The sequenced sample consisted of peripheral blood. The gene calls are TRBV6-6 and TRBJ1-5, with no clear D. The CDR3 sequence is CASSYGGTRLQPQHF. DNA of the CDR3: TGTGCCAGCAGTTACGGTGGAACTAGGCTTCAGCCCCAGCATTTT.